These T cell receptor beta chains were read from a single sample in a study of cytomegalovirus exposure and HLA in healthy donors. Produced via immunoSEQ multiplex PCR; TCRdb's table is partial and in-frame only. This table has some 100,000 clones, more than 60% appearing once. The sample consisted of PBMCs. The receptor set was obtained from a young woman in good health and CMV-seropositive. CDR3s include the opening cysteine and the closing phenylalanine or tryptophan. D genes are given only for firm matches. Where a row states a size, it is once, few, many or the class of an expanded clone; other rows omit it.

D: TRBD1
J: TRBJ2-5
V: TRBV2
length: 13
size: once
CDR3: CASRQTGGETQYF
DNA: TGTGCCAGCAGGCAGACAGGGGGAGAGACCCAGTACTTC

D: .
J: TRBJ1-1
V: TRBV7-6
length: 14
size: few
CDR3: CASSFLDEDTEAFF
DNA: TGTGCCAGCAGCTTTCTAGATGAGGACACTGAAGCTTTCTTT

D: TRBD1
J: TRBJ1-1
V: TRBV6-1
length: 13
size: medium-sized
CDR3: CASQQGEQTEAFF
DNA: TGTGCCAGTCAGCAGGGGGAGCAGACTGAAGCTTTCTTT

D: .
J: TRBJ2-1
V: TRBV27
length: 15
size: .
CDR3: CASSDLGGGEGEQFF
DNA: TGTGCCAGCAGTGACTTGGGGGGGGGCGAGGGTGAGCAGTTCTTC

D: TRBD1
J: TRBJ2-1
V: TRBV5-1
length: 14
size: .
CDR3: CASSSLTGYNEQFF
DNA: TGCGCCAGCAGCTCTCTGACAGGGTACAATGAGCAGTTCTTC

D: .
J: TRBJ2-2
V: TRBV19
length: 15
size: .
CDR3: CASSIGARGTGELFF
DNA: TGTGCCAGTAGTATTGGAGCCCGTGGGACCGGGGAGCTGTTTTTT

D: .
J: TRBJ2-5
V: TRBV29-1
length: 12
size: .
CDR3: CSVDQGQEAQYF
DNA: TGCAGCGTTGACCAAGGCCAAGAGGCCCAGTACTTC

D: .
J: TRBJ1-1
V: TRBV7-2
length: 14
size: .
CDR3: CASSPKMGGTEAFF
DNA: TGTGCCAGCAGCCCGAAAATGGGGGGCACTGAAGCTTTCTTT

D: .
J: TRBJ1-3
V: TRBV6-1
length: 15
size: once
CDR3: CASSEAAGSGNTIYF
DNA: TGTGCCAGCAGTGAAGCGGCGGGCTCTGGAAACACCATATATTTT

D: TRBD1
J: TRBJ2-7
V: TRBV19
length: 14
size: .
CDR3: CASNPGTGVYEQYF
DNA: TGTGCCAGTAACCCCGGGACAGGGGTCTACGAGCAGTACTTC

D: .
J: TRBJ2-6
V: TRBV7-6
length: 15
size: few
CDR3: CASRAGHSGANVLTF
DNA: TGTGCCAGCAGGGCAGGGCATTCTGGGGCCAACGTCCTGACTTTC

D: .
J: TRBJ2-7
V: TRBV6-4
length: 13
size: few
CDR3: CASREGTDYEQYF
DNA: TGTGCCAGCAGGGAGGGGACGGACTACGAGCAGTACTTC

D: TRBD2
J: TRBJ2-7
V: TRBV4-3
length: 15
size: .
CDR3: CASSQDREESYEQYF
DNA: TGCGCCAGCAGCCAAGATCGGGAGGAATCCTACGAGCAGTACTTC

D: TRBD2
J: TRBJ2-3
V: TRBV7-2
length: 16
size: .
CDR3: CASSLQGLAGGDTQYF
DNA: TGTGCCAGCAGCTTACAGGGGCTAGCGGGAGGAGATACGCAGTATTTT

D: .
J: TRBJ2-7
V: TRBV6-5
length: 14
size: .
CDR3: CASSLQMRGYEQYF
DNA: TGTGCCAGCAGCCTACAAATGAGAGGTTACGAGCAGTACTTC

D: .
J: TRBJ2-5
V: TRBV10-3
length: 15
size: .
CDR3: CAIKGQTSIQETQYF
DNA: TGTGCCATCAAAGGACAGACGTCAATACAAGAGACCCAGTACTTC

D: TRBD2
J: TRBJ2-7
V: TRBV7-9
length: 17
size: .
CDR3: CASSLGAGEGFTYEQYF
DNA: TGTGCCAGCAGCTTAGGTGCGGGGGAGGGCTTCACCTACGAGCAGTACTTC

D: .
J: TRBJ2-3
V: TRBV4-2
length: 15
size: .
CDR3: CASSQDGARTDTQYF
DNA: TGTGCCAGCAGCCAAGATGGGGCGCGCACAGATACGCAGTATTTT

D: .
J: TRBJ1-1
V: TRBV19
length: 12
size: .
CDR3: CASSISGQKAFF
DNA: TGTGCCAGTAGTATCTCCGGACAGAAAGCTTTCTTT

D: TRBD2
J: TRBJ2-3
V: TRBV13
length: 18
size: .
CDR3: CASSLDSLAGASTDTQYF
DNA: TGTGCCAGCAGCTTAGACTCCTTAGCGGGAGCTAGCACAGATACGCAGTATTTT

D: TRBD2
J: TRBJ2-3
V: TRBV28
length: 17
size: .
CDR3: CASSLGLAVPSTDTQYF
DNA: TGTGCCAGCAGTTTAGGACTAGCGGTCCCTAGCACAGATACGCAGTATTTT

D: TRBD1
J: TRBJ1-5
V: TRBV28
length: 18
size: .
CDR3: CASTTLGTGGSGNQPQHF
DNA: TGTGCCAGCACCACCCTGGGGACAGGGGGCAGTGGCAATCAGCCCCAGCATTTT

D: TRBD1
J: TRBJ1-2
V: TRBV28
length: 17
size: .
CDR3: CASSSSLDRDQGYGYTF
DNA: TGTGCCAGCAGCTCCTCCCTGGACAGGGACCAAGGCTATGGCTACACCTTC

D: .
J: TRBJ2-1
V: TRBV5-4
length: 13
size: few
CDR3: CASRPTPQGEQFF
DNA: TGTGCCAGCAGACCGACCCCACAGGGCGAGCAGTTCTTC

D: .
J: TRBJ1-2
V: TRBV6-5
length: 13
size: few
CDR3: CASSVDRYYGYTF
DNA: TGTGCCAGCAGCGTAGACAGATACTATGGCTACACCTTC

D: TRBD2
J: TRBJ2-2
V: TRBV7-3
length: 14
size: .
CDR3: CASRAGGPTGELFF
DNA: TGTGCCAGCAGAGCGGGAGGGCCCACCGGGGAGCTGTTTTTT

D: TRBD1
J: TRBJ1-5
V: TRBV30
length: 15
size: .
CDR3: CAWSYRGPSNQPQHF
DNA: TGTGCCTGGAGCTACAGGGGGCCTAGCAATCAGCCCCAGCATTTT

D: .
J: TRBJ2-7
V: TRBV11-2
length: 14
size: .
CDR3: CASSLATGDYEQYF
DNA: TGTGCCAGCAGCTTAGCGACGGGGGACTACGAGCAGTACTTC

D: TRBD1
J: TRBJ1-1
V: TRBV15
length: 16
size: .
CDR3: CATRDSRDRENTEAFF
DNA: TGTGCCACCCGAGATAGTAGGGACAGGGAGAACACTGAAGCTTTCTTT

D: TRBD2
J: TRBJ2-3
V: TRBV7-3
length: 16
size: .
CDR3: CASSGIAGGGADTQYF
DNA: TGTGCCAGCAGCGGCATAGCGGGAGGCGGAGCAGATACGCAGTATTTT

D: TRBD1
J: TRBJ1-2
V: TRBV2
length: 13
size: .
CDR3: CASSETGVGGYTF
DNA: TGTGCCAGCAGTGAGACAGGGGTAGGCGGCTACACCTTC

D: .
J: TRBJ2-3
V: TRBV10-3
length: 14
size: .
CDR3: CAISGRTSTDTQYF
DNA: TGTGCCATCAGCGGACGGACTAGCACAGATACGCAGTATTTT

D: TRBD1
J: TRBJ1-2
V: TRBV4-1
length: 13
size: .
CDR3: CASSRDRGYGYTF
DNA: TGCGCCAGCAGCCGGGACAGGGGGTATGGCTACACCTTC

D: .
J: TRBJ2-5
V: TRBV19
length: 14
size: .
CDR3: CASNPSQGFETQYF
DNA: TGTGCCAGTAACCCCTCTCAGGGGTTTGAGACCCAGTACTTC

D: TRBD1
J: TRBJ2-1
V: TRBV7-9
length: 16
size: few
CDR3: CASSFRTGGATNEQFF
DNA: TGTGCCAGCAGCTTCCGGACAGGGGGTGCCACCAATGAGCAGTTCTTC

D: .
J: TRBJ2-7
V: TRBV27
length: 14
size: .
CDR3: CASSLSAADFEQYF
DNA: TGTGCCAGCAGTTTATCCGCAGCGGATTTCGAGCAGTACTTC

D: .
J: TRBJ1-5
V: TRBV4-3
length: 17
size: .
CDR3: CASSRNPFSYSNQPQHF
DNA: TGCGCCAGCAGCCGCAATCCCTTTAGTTATAGCAATCAGCCCCAGCATTTT

D: .
J: TRBJ1-2
V: TRBV28
length: 14
size: .
CDR3: CASSPGIANYGYTF
DNA: TGTGCCAGTAGCCCGGGGATAGCTAACTATGGCTACACCTTC

D: TRBD2
J: TRBJ2-3
V: TRBV27
length: 17
size: .
CDR3: CASSPLDRLAGEDTQYF
DNA: TGTGCCAGCAGTCCCCTCGACAGACTAGCGGGAGAGGATACGCAGTATTTT

D: .
J: TRBJ2-2
V: TRBV5-6
length: 19
size: .
CDR3: CASSLVQKGGARSTGELFF
DNA: TGTGCCAGCAGCTTGGTACAAAAAGGAGGGGCCCGGTCCACCGGGGAGCTGTTTTTT

D: TRBD1
J: TRBJ2-3
V: TRBV6-1
length: 15
size: few
CDR3: CASRGKQGWTDTQYF
DNA: TGTGCCAGCAGAGGGAAACAGGGGTGGACAGATACGCAGTATTTT

D: TRBD2
J: TRBJ2-1
V: TRBV7-2
length: 16
size: .
CDR3: CASSSLAGSSYNEQFF
DNA: TGTGCCAGCAGCTCTTTAGCGGGGAGCTCCTACAATGAGCAGTTCTTC

D: .
J: TRBJ2-1
V: TRBV7-9
length: 15
size: .
CDR3: CASSLVLGAYNEQFF
DNA: TGTGCCAGCAGCTTAGTGTTGGGGGCTTACAATGAGCAGTTCTTC

D: .
J: TRBJ2-7
V: TRBV7-9
length: 11
size: .
CDR3: CASSLALGKYF
DNA: TGTGCCAGCAGCTTAGCGTTGGGCAAGTACTTC

D: .
J: TRBJ2-7
V: TRBV5-6
length: 13
size: .
CDR3: CASSLEQGREQYF
DNA: TGTGCCAGCAGCTTGGAACAGGGCCGCGAGCAGTACTTC

D: TRBD1
J: TRBJ2-1
V: TRBV29-1
length: 16
size: .
CDR3: CSVEEGTGGSYNEQFF
DNA: TGCAGCGTTGAAGAGGGGACAGGGGGCTCCTACAATGAGCAGTTCTTC

D: TRBD1
J: TRBJ2-5
V: TRBV7-9
length: 15
size: .
CDR3: CASSSRTGGVETQYF
DNA: TGTGCCAGCAGCTCCCGGACAGGGGGGGTTGAGACCCAGTACTTC

D: .
J: TRBJ1-5
V: TRBV2
length: 13
size: .
CDR3: CASNSQGNQPQHF
DNA: TGTGCCAGCAATTCACAGGGTAATCAGCCCCAGCATTTT

D: TRBD2
J: TRBJ2-5
V: TRBV5-1
length: 14
size: .
CDR3: CASSFGGVQETQYF
DNA: TGCGCCAGCAGTTTTGGGGGGGTACAAGAGACCCAGTACTTC

D: .
J: TRBJ1-2
V: TRBV11-2
length: 15
size: .
CDR3: CASRSIRAGADGYTF
DNA: TGTGCCAGCAGAAGTATACGGGCAGGGGCTGATGGCTACACCTTC

D: TRBD1
J: TRBJ2-5
V: TRBV7-9
length: 13
size: .
CDR3: CASSNRGVETQYF
DNA: TGTGCCAGCAGCAACAGGGGAGTGGAGACCCAGTACTTC

D: .
J: TRBJ2-3
V: TRBV6-5
length: 16
size: .
CDR3: CASSYSPSPGVDTQYF
DNA: TGTGCCAGCAGTTACTCACCCAGCCCCGGGGTAGATACGCAGTATTTT

D: TRBD2
J: TRBJ2-1
V: TRBV10-3
length: 14
size: once
CDR3: CAIRLAGGNNEQFF
DNA: TGTGCCATCAGGCTAGCGGGAGGAAACAATGAGCAGTTCTTC

D: .
J: TRBJ2-4
V: TRBV4-3
length: 16
size: .
CDR3: CASSQEAGPAKNIQYF
DNA: TGCGCCAGCAGCCAAGAAGCAGGGCCAGCCAAAAACATTCAGTACTTC